These T cell receptor beta chains were read from a single sample in a study of T cells in Graves' hyperthyroidism and ophthalmopathy. From the multiplex PCR reads, TCRdb called clonotypes with MiXCR, one entry per CDR3 protein. The sample lists a few hundred thousand distinct CDR3 sequences; 15% to 20% were seen once. Sequenced sample: blood. The receptors come from a woman aged 18-29 years with Graves' ophthalmopathy. Each CDR3 is given with its conserved first and last residue. The D gene is left open where the match is weak. Clone size is given for some rows only: seen once, a few or many times, or a class if the clone is expanded.

clone_size	j_call	d_call	v_call	cdr3_aa	cdr3_nt
many	TRBJ1-3	-	TRBV6-1	CASSRERGSGNTIYF	TGTGCCAGCAGTAGAGAACGAGGCTCTGGAAACACCATATATTTT
few	TRBJ1-2	-	TRBV7-3	CASSPGGAGAYDGYTF	TGTGCCAGCAGCCCCGGCGGAGCAGGGGCCTATGATGGCTACACCTTC
-	TRBJ1-1	-	TRBV20-1	CSAEGADEAFF	TGCAGTGCAGAGGGCGCAGATGAAGCTTTCTTT
many	TRBJ2-2	-	TRBV12-3/TRBV12-4	CASSPDPIYTGELFF	TGTGCCAGCAGTCCCGACCCGATCTACACCGGGGAGCTGTTTTTT
-	TRBJ2-1	-	TRBV24-1	CATSDARTGSWNEQFF	TGTGCCACCAGTGATGCCCGCACGGGCTCATGGAATGAGCAGTTCTTC
-	TRBJ2-7	-	TRBV20-1	CSAVTDVYEQYF	TGCAGTGCGGTGACAGACGTCTACGAGCAGTACTTC
once	TRBJ1-6	-	TRBV4-3	CASSQGGQTSPLHF	TGCGCCAGCAGCCAAGGGGGCCAGACCTCACCCCTCCACTTT
few	TRBJ1-2	TRBD1	TRBV28	CASSRMGDRPEGNYGYTF	TGTGCCAGCAGTCGAATGGGGGACAGACCCGAGGGGAACTATGGCTACACCTTC
-	TRBJ1-5	-	TRBV28	CASSFPGPYNQPQHF	TGTGCCAGCAGTTTCCCGGGTCCCTACAATCAGCCCCAGCATTTT
many	TRBJ1-5	TRBD1	TRBV20-1	CSARPRDRRWVQPQHF	TGCAGTGCTAGACCCCGGGACAGACGCTGGGTTCAGCCCCAGCATTTT
many	TRBJ2-3	TRBD2	TRBV2	CASSGTSGGYKGTDTQYF	TGTGCCAGCAGTGGGACTAGCGGGGGGTATAAAGGCACAGATACGCAGTATTTT
few	TRBJ1-4	-	TRBV6-2/TRBV6-3	CASSYDRVREKLFF	TGTGCCAGCAGTTACGACAGAGTACGGGAAAAACTGTTTTTT
many	TRBJ2-3	-	TRBV7-2	CASSLGGISRREQYF	TGTGCCAGCAGCTTAGGAGGCATCTCCCGCCGGGAGCAGTATTTT
few	TRBJ1-2	TRBD1	TRBV9	CASSVLSGTGQNYGYTF	TGTGCCAGCAGCGTACTCTCCGGGACAGGCCAGAACTATGGCTACACCTTC
few	TRBJ1-2	TRBD1	TRBV6-6	CASSNSGQGAVGYTF	TGTGCCAGCAGTAACTCGGGACAGGGGGCGGTCGGCTACACCTTC
-	TRBJ2-1	TRBD2	TRBV30	CAWRLAGGPHEQFF	TGTGCCTGGAGACTAGCGGGGGGGCCCCATGAGCAGTTCTTC
-	TRBJ2-1	-	TRBV19	CASSIQYYYNEQFF	TGTGCCAGTAGTATACAGTATTACTACAATGAGCAGTTCTTC
many	TRBJ2-1	TRBD1	TRBV29-1	CSVDRAADRAKYNEQFF	TGCAGCGTTGATCGAGCAGCCGACAGGGCAAAATACAATGAGCAGTTCTTC
-	TRBJ1-3	TRBD1	TRBV11-2	CASSSRTGRPSSGNTIYF	TGTGCCAGCAGCTCCCGGACAGGGCGCCCTTCCTCTGGAAACACCATATATTTT
many	TRBJ1-2	-	TRBV28	CASSFRQRDGYTF	TGTGCCAGCAGTTTCCGACAGCGCGATGGCTACACCTTC
many	TRBJ2-1	-	TRBV30	CAWGSSRSSYNEQFF	TGTGCCTGGGGGTCTAGCCGGAGCTCCTACAATGAGCAGTTCTTC
-	TRBJ2-7	TRBD2	TRBV2	CASSSKTSGRVSWYEQYF	TGTGCCAGCAGTTCTAAAACTAGCGGGAGGGTATCGTGGTACGAGCAGTACTTC
few	TRBJ2-5	-	TRBV6-6	CASSYSNVGQTQYF	TGTGCCAGCAGTTACTCAAATGTCGGCCAGACCCAGTACTTC
-	TRBJ1-1	-	TRBV13	CASSPAGQFEAFF	TGTGCCAGCAGCCCAGCGGGGCAGTTTGAAGCTTTCTTT
-	TRBJ1-4	-	TRBV6-1	CASSLRIDEKLFF	TGTGCCAGCAGTCTACGGATTGATGAAAAACTGTTTTTT
many	TRBJ1-2	TRBD1	TRBV27	CASSLQGGVGYGYTF	TGTGCCAGCAGTTTACAGGGGGGAGTGGGCTATGGCTACACCTTC
-	TRBJ1-1	-	TRBV6-2/TRBV6-3	CASGLTGLANTEAFF	TGTGCCAGCGGGTTAACAGGGTTAGCGAACACTGAAGCTTTCTTT
-	TRBJ2-7	TRBD1	TRBV30	CAWSVRGTGQHEQYF	TGTGCCTGGAGTGTAAGGGGGACAGGGCAGCACGAGCAGTACTTC
once	TRBJ2-3	TRBD2	TRBV6-2/TRBV6-3	CASRQTSGSWTDTQYF	TGTGCCAGCAGGCAAACTAGCGGGAGTTGGACAGATACGCAGTATTTT
-	TRBJ1-4	TRBD1	TRBV20-1	CSARDRDRGTANEKLFF	TGCAGTGCTAGAGATCGGGACAGGGGAACGGCTAATGAAAAACTGTTTTTT
few	TRBJ2-3	TRBD2	TRBV9	CASSTHPGTSGDRTDTQYF	TGTGCCAGCAGCACCCATCCGGGGACTAGCGGGGACCGCACAGATACGCAGTATTTT
few	TRBJ1-1	-	TRBV4-2	CASSQDSGRGAFF	TGTGCCAGCAGCCAAGATAGCGGGAGGGGAGCTTTCTTT
many	TRBJ1-1	TRBD1	TRBV12-3/TRBV12-4	CASSRTGGANTEAFF	TGTGCCAGCAGCCGGACAGGGGGCGCGAACACTGAAGCTTTCTTT
many	TRBJ2-3	TRBD2	TRBV28	CASSESSGGAGADTQYF	TGTGCCAGCAGTGAATCCAGCGGGGGGGCGGGTGCAGATACGCAGTATTTT
many	TRBJ2-2	-	TRBV5-1	CASSLYARGNTGELFF	TGCGCCAGCAGCTTATATGCCAGGGGGAACACCGGGGAGCTGTTTTTT
few	TRBJ2-7	-	TRBV20-1	CSAGGRSYEQYF	TGCAGTGCTGGGGGTAGATCCTACGAGCAGTACTTC
many	TRBJ2-3	TRBD2	TRBV28	CASTEAGGTDTQYF	TGTGCCAGCACCGAAGCGGGAGGGACAGATACGCAGTATTTT
many	TRBJ2-5	-	TRBV20-1	CSARGGGRETQYF	TGCAGTGCCAGAGGAGGGGGCAGGGAGACCCAGTACTTC
-	TRBJ2-5	TRBD2	TRBV12-3/TRBV12-4	CASRPGTSPLETQYF	TGTGCCAGCAGGCCCGGGACTAGCCCGTTGGAGACCCAGTACTTC
-	TRBJ1-1	TRBD1	TRBV5-4	CASSLSQTGVGTEAFF	TGTGCCAGCAGCTTATCACAGACAGGGGTGGGCACTGAAGCTTTCTTT
-	TRBJ2-2	TRBD1	TRBV28	CASSTPGTGNTGELFF	TGTGCCAGCAGTACCCCCGGGACAGGGAACACCGGGGAGCTGTTTTTT
few	TRBJ2-7	TRBD2	TRBV7-9	CASSSTGTSGIYEQYF	TGTGCCAGCAGCTCGACCGGGACTAGCGGGATTTACGAGCAGTACTTC
many	TRBJ1-1	-	TRBV11-2	CASSLVGLGPPGPEAFF	TGTGCCAGCAGCTTAGTGGGGTTGGGGCCTCCTGGACCTGAAGCTTTCTTT
many	TRBJ1-2	-	TRBV28	CASSRLPDYGYTF	TGTGCCAGCAGTCGGCTTCCCGACTATGGCTACACCTTC
-	TRBJ2-3	-	TRBV5-6	CASRGTPFGTDTQYF	TGTGCCAGCAGGGGCACCCCGTTCGGCACAGATACGCAGTATTTT
-	TRBJ2-5	-	TRBV5-1	CASSTPGVQETQYF	TGCGCCAGCAGCACACCCGGGGTTCAAGAGACCCAGTACTTC
many	TRBJ2-2	-	TRBV7-3	CASSLTRGTSDTGELFF	TGTGCCAGCAGCTTAACCCGTGGGACATCGGACACCGGGGAGCTGTTTTTT
few	TRBJ2-1	-	TRBV24-1	CATSSFGNEQFF	TGTGCCACCAGTTCCTTCGGAAACGAGCAGTTCTTC
many	TRBJ2-1	TRBD2	TRBV20-1	CSGGGGSSYNEQFF	TGCAGTGGGGGCGGCGGGAGCTCCTACAATGAGCAGTTCTTC
many	TRBJ2-7	-	TRBV7-2	CASSFSWDEQYF	TGTGCCAGCAGCTTTTCGTGGGACGAGCAGTACTTC
few	TRBJ1-2	TRBD1	TRBV9	CASSVGQGEAGYTF	TGTGCCAGCAGCGTAGGCCAGGGGGAGGCTGGCTACACCTTC
-	TRBJ2-7	-	TRBV27	CASSSGGPLNEQYF	TGTGCCAGCAGTTCCGGGGGGCCGCTCAACGAGCAGTACTTC
many	TRBJ2-1	-	TRBV3-1	CASSQDAQSYNEQFF	TGTGCCAGCAGCCAAGACGCACAGTCCTACAATGAGCAGTTCTTC
few	TRBJ1-1	-	TRBV7-6	CASSITDSTPEAFF	TGTGCCAGCAGCATAACGGACAGTACCCCTGAAGCTTTCTTT
few	TRBJ2-5	-	TRBV5-1	CASSLRGFQETQYF	TGCGCCAGCAGCTTGAGGGGATTCCAAGAGACCCAGTACTTC